Each of the 8 T cell receptor beta chains below was sequenced from the same sample in a study of cytomegalovirus exposure and HLA in healthy donors. Primers for the PCR totalled 60 Vbeta and 13 Jbeta. Assay used: immunoSEQ multiplex PCR; TCRdb lists only in-frame clones, some missing. This table holds about 93,000 clones, about four fifths found once. Sequencing was carried out using PBMCs. The receptors here all came from a man aged 50 to 60 in good health and CMV-seronegative.

V and J are TRBV13 and TRBJ2-7; 7 nucleotides line up with TRBD2. Germline CDR1 reads PRHDT; CDR2 reads FYEKMQ (reference sequence). This CDR3 is 16 amino acids long. The V segment lost 2 bases and the J segment 2 bases; nucleotides outside the gene matches: 9. The CDR3 loop is CASSLPGGRGTYEQYF. In DNA form, the CDR3 reads TGTGCCAGCAGCTTACCGGGCGGGAGAGGGACCTACGAGCAGTACTTC.

The chain joins TRBV15 to TRBJ1-6, with 11 bases that match TRBD1. Germline V gene data show CDR1 as LNHNV and CDR2 as YYDKDF (reference sequence). The CDR3 consists of 15 residues. The trim removed 5 bases at V and 7 bases at J, leaving 4 bases unmatched. CDR3 sequence (DNA): TGTGCCACCAGCGGGGACAGGGGGGGGAATTCACCCCTCCACTTT. Protein: CATSGDRGGNSPLHF.

The chain joins TRBV7-9 to TRBJ2-3, with no clear D. The CDR3 length is 14 residues. V was trimmed by 0 bases and J by 5 bases, leaving 9 bases between them. Germline assignment: CDR1 SEHNR and CDR2 FQNEAQ (reference sequence). The chain's CDR3 is CASSLAETGDTQYF. The CDR3 DNA sequence: TGTGCCAGCAGCTTAGCGGAGACGGGAGATACGCAGTATTTT.

The chain carries TRBV5-4 and TRBJ2-5; the match to TRBD2 covers 9 bases. CDR3 length: 15 residues. The germline gives CDR1 SGHNT, CDR2 YYREEE (reference sequence). V was clipped by 0 bases and J by 5 bases; unmatched bases: 5. CDR3: CASSLVAGVGETQYF. DNA of the CDR3: TGTGCCAGCAGCTTGGTAGCGGGAGTAGGGGAGACCCAGTACTTC.

This sequence joins TRBV28 and TRBJ1-2; possible D gene TRBD1, 6 bases. Germline CDR1 reads MDHEN; CDR2 reads SYDVKM. The germline V and J ends were trimmed by 6 bases and 5 bases, with 19 bases remaining between them. The CDR3 loop spans 15 amino acids. CDR3 sequence: CASRAPGGGRYGYTF. The CDR3 region has the DNA TGTGCCAGCAGGGCCCCGGGGGGGGGCAGGTATGGCTACACCTTC.

CDR3 sequence reads: CASSLGGTRNEKLFF. The CDR3 nucleotides read TGTGCCAGCAGTCTGGGTGGGACAAGGAATGAAAAACTGTTTTTT. The chain has TRBV2 and TRBJ1-4; weak D call: TRBD1 (6 bases). V lost 5 bases to trimming and J lost 5 bases, with 15 bases between them. The CDR3 is made up of 15 amino acids. Per germline, CDR1 SNHLY and CDR2 FYNNEI.

This clone was counted a single time. This chain links TRBV7-9 with TRBJ2-7; the match to TRBD2 covers 8 bases. The germline V gene encodes CDR1 SEHNR and CDR2 FQNEAQ (reference sequence). This CDR3 is built from 15 residues. The V gene end was trimmed by 0 bases and the J gene end by 3 bases; junction bases not matched to a gene: 4. CDR3 loop: CASSLAASGGYEQYF. Written as DNA, the CDR3 is TGTGCCAGCAGCTTAGCCGCCAGCGGGGGCTACGAGCAGTACTTC.

This clone was observed once. The V call is TRBV7-2, the J call TRBJ1-2, with no clear D. Germline CDR1 and CDR2: SGHTA and FQGNSA. The ends were cut back, 6 bases at V and 1 base at J, with 12 bases in the middle. This CDR3 comprises 14 residues. This CDR3 reads CASRSAALNYGYTF. In DNA, the CDR3 is TGTGCCAGCAGATCGGCGGCGCTTAACTATGGCTACACCTTC. The variable domain in full, completed from reference TRBV7-2 and TRBJ1-2, reads GAGVSQSPSNKVTEKGKDVELRCDPISGHTALYWYRQSLGQGLEFLIYFQGNSAPDKSGLPSDRFSAERTGGSVSTLTIQRTQQEDSAVYLCASRSAALNYGYTFGSGTRLTVV.